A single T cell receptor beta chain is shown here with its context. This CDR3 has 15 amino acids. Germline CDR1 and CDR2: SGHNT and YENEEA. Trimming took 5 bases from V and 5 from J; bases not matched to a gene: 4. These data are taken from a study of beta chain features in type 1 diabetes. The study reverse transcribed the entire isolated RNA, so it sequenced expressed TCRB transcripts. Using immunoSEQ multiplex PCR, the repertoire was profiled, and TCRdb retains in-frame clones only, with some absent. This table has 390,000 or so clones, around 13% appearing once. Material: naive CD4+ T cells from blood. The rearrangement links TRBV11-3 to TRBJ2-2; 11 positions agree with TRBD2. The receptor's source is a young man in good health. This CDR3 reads CASSAGTSGTGELFF. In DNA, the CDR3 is TGTGCCAGCAGCGCCGGGACTAGCGGTACCGGGGAGCTGTTTTTT.